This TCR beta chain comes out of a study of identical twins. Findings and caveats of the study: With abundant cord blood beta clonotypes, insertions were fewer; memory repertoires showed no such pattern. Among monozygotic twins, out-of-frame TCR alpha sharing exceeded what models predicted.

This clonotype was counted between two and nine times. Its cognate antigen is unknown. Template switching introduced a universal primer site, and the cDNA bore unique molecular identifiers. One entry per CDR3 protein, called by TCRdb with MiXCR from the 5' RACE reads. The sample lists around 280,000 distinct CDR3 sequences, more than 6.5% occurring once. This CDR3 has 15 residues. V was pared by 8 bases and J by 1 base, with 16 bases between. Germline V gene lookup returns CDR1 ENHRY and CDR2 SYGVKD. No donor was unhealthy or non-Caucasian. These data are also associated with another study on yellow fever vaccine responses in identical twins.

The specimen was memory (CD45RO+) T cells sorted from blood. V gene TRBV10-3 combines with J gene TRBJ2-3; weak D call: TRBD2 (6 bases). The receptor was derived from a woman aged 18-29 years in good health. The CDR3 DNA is TGTGCCATCCTTGCGGGGCCTAGCGGCACAGATACGCAGTATTTT. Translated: CAILAGPSGTDTQYF.